Sequencing of this T cell receptor (beta chain) was carried out in a study of identical twins. This clonotype was counted ten times or more. The CDR3 runs to 18 residues. The V gene's germline CDR1 is DFQATT and CDR2 SNEGSKA (reference sequence). V gave up 4 bases and J gave up 0 bases; unmatched junction bases: 7. In TCRdb, the 5' RACE reads were re-called with MiXCR into one record per CDR3 protein. The table lists a few hundred thousand distinct CDR3 sequences, 15% to 20% of them singletons. Sequencing input: naive T cells sorted from blood. The chain is built from TRBV20-1 and TRBJ2-1; TRBD2 agrees at 15 bases. The receptor's source is a man aged 50 or older in good health. CDR3 sequence: CSAIGTSGRSSSYNEQFF. The CDR3 region has the DNA TGCAGTGCTATTGGGACTAGCGGGAGGTCGAGCTCCTACAATGAGCAGTTCTTC.